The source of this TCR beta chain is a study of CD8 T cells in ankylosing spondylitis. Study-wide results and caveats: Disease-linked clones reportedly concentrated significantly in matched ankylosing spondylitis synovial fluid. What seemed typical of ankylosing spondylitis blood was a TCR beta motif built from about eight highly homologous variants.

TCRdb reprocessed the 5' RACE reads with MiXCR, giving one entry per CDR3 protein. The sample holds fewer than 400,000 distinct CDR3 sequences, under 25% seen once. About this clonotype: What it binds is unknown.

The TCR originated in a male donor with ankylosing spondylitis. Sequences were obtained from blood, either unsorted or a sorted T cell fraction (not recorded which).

The CDR3 loop reads CASSLGQDNEQFF. CDR3 sequence (DNA): TGTGCCAGCAGCTTAGGACAGGACAATGAGCAGTTCTTC. The V and J genes are TRBV11-3 and TRBJ2-1, with D perhaps matching TRBD1 (6 bases). Germline CDR1 SGHNT, CDR2 YENEEA. This CDR3 region has 13 residues. Trimming pared 1 base from V and 5 bases from J, leaving 6 bases between.